The present TCR beta chain was sequenced within a study of shared clonotypes between healthy human individuals. Profiled with immunoSEQ multiplex PCR; TCRdb holds only in-frame clones, not every one. The sample has around 750,000 clones; approximately 74% are singletons. J lost 3 bases, V lost 5 bases, and 1 base had no gene match. This CDR3 region has 13 residues. Germline V gene data show CDR1 as GTSNPN and CDR2 as SVGIG (reference sequence). V gene TRBV30 combines with J gene TRBJ1-1; 12 nucleotides agree with TRBD1. The TCR sequence derives from a young woman in good health. Sequencing used memory CD4+ T cells sorted from blood. Subset specified: CD45RA-negative fraction. The CDR3: CAWGDRGHTEAFF. The CDR3 bases are TGTGCCTGGGGGGACAGGGGGCACACTGAAGCTTTCTTT.